This is a list of T cell receptor beta chains from one sample in a study of T-cell memory formation after mild COVID-19. Via MiXCR, TCRdb re-called the 5' RACE reads, giving one row per CDR3 protein. The table shows 85,000 to 130,000 distinct CDR3 sequences, with over 15% occurring only once. Sequenced material: PBMCs or a T cell subset sorted from them (not recorded which). These receptors were obtained from an adult woman who had mild COVID-19 (a few samples of this study predate the infection). Cell type and time point are not known. Both conserved end residues are part of each CDR3. D genes are given only for firm matches. Where a row states a size, it is once, few, many or the class of an expanded clone; other rows omit it.

V gene,clone size,D gene,J gene,CDR3 protein,CDR3 DNA
TRBV29-1,-,-,TRBJ1-2,CSVLKPSETNYGYTF,TGCAGCGTCCTCAAACCTTCGGAGACTAACTATGGCTACACCTTC
TRBV10-3,few,TRBD2,TRBJ2-7,CAISLSSGTSDRTYEQYF,TGTGCCATCAGCCTGTCCTCCGGGACTAGCGATCGAACCTACGAGCAGTACTTC
TRBV6-2/TRBV6-3,-,-,TRBJ1-2,CASSAARDGKAGGYTF,TGTGCCAGCAGTGCAGCCCGGGACGGAAAAGCAGGTGGCTACACCTTC
TRBV4-1,few,TRBD1,TRBJ2-7,CASSQTGSSSYEQYF,TGCGCCAGCAGCCAGACAGGGAGCAGCTCCTACGAGCAGTACTTC
TRBV5-1,few,-,TRBJ2-7,CASSLGAEESYEQYF,TGCGCCAGCAGCTTGGGGGCAGAGGAATCCTACGAGCAGTACTTC
TRBV7-6,-,TRBD1,TRBJ2-7,CASSLKNARGFNEQYF,TGTGCCAGCAGCTTAAAGAACGCCAGGGGGTTCAACGAGCAGTACTTC
TRBV9,few,-,TRBJ1-4,CASSVDGRPSNEKLFF,TGTGCCAGCAGCGTAGATGGCCGCCCTTCTAATGAAAAACTGTTTTTT
TRBV5-6,few,TRBD2,TRBJ2-1,CASSSPAGTSFIYEQFF,TGTGCCAGCAGCTCTCCCGCCGGGACTAGTTTCATCTATGAGCAGTTCTTC
TRBV7-8,-,TRBD1,TRBJ1-2,CASSSGTGRDQYGYTF,TGTGCCAGCAGCTCCGGGACAGGGCGGGATCAGTATGGCTACACCTTC
TRBV29-1,-,-,TRBJ1-1,CSVEALGWEAFF,TGCAGCGTTGAAGCCTTGGGGTGGGAAGCTTTCTTT
TRBV5-1,few,-,TRBJ2-7,CASSYPGSYEQYF,TGCGCCAGCAGCTACCCGGGGTCATACGAGCAGTACTTC
TRBV7-3,-,TRBD1,TRBJ1-2,CASSLHPGQGNYGYTF,TGTGCCAGCAGTCTTCACCCGGGACAGGGAAACTATGGCTACACCTTC
TRBV12-3/TRBV12-4,-,-,TRBJ1-1,CASSLSVSTEAFF,TGTGCCAGCAGTTTATCCGTTTCGACTGAAGCTTTCTTT
TRBV7-2,few,-,TRBJ2-5,CASSLARSQETQYF,TGTGCCAGCAGCTTAGCGCGCAGTCAAGAGACCCAGTACTTC
TRBV15,few,-,TRBJ2-7,CATSRRPGVTYEQYF,TGTGCCACCAGCAGGAGACCGGGAGTAACCTACGAGCAGTACTTC
TRBV29-1,few,-,TRBJ2-7,CSATGTGSYEQYF,TGCAGCGCTACCGGGACGGGTTCCTACGAGCAGTACTTC
TRBV6-1,-,-,TRBJ1-5,CASKVGRVDGQPQHF,TGTGCCAGCAAGGTCGGCAGGGTGGATGGTCAGCCCCAGCATTTT
TRBV3-1,-,-,TRBJ1-2,CASSQEIDFPNYGYTF,TGTGCCAGCAGCCAAGAAATCGACTTCCCTAACTATGGCTACACCTTC
TRBV2,-,-,TRBJ1-5,CASSEGQGSNQPQHF,TGTGCCAGCAGTGAAGGTCAGGGGAGCAATCAGCCCCAGCATTTT
TRBV7-6,-,-,TRBJ1-1,CASSSTPPVGKDTEAFF,TGTGCCAGCAGCTCGACCCCTCCGGTTGGCAAGGACACTGAAGCTTTCTTT
TRBV29-1,many,TRBD1,TRBJ2-7,CSALTGLGSYEQYF,TGCAGCGCCCTGACAGGGTTGGGCTCCTACGAGCAGTACTTC
TRBV27,-,-,TRBJ2-5,CASSYGHQETQYF,TGTGCCAGCAGTTACGGCCACCAAGAGACCCAGTACTTC
TRBV6-5,-,-,TRBJ1-1,CASSYLKPGMGTEAFF,TGTGCCAGCAGTTACTTGAAGCCGGGGATGGGCACTGAAGCTTTCTTT
TRBV7-9,few,-,TRBJ2-5,CASTSTGDVGETQYF,TGTGCCAGCACCTCGACTGGGGATGTGGGAGAGACCCAGTACTTC
TRBV12-5,-,TRBD2,TRBJ2-7,CASGPPLIGTSIYEQYF,TGTGCTAGTGGTCCCCCCCTCATAGGGACTAGCATCTACGAGCAGTACTTC
TRBV7-9,few,-,TRBJ1-2,CASSLGFYGYTF,TGTGCCAGCAGCTTGGGTTTCTATGGCTACACCTTC
TRBV24-1,few,TRBD2,TRBJ2-5,CATSGAGILGETQYF,TGTGCCACCAGTGGAGCGGGGATCCTTGGGGAGACCCAGTACTTC
TRBV7-9,few,-,TRBJ1-6,CASSLALTGKDSPLHF,TGTGCCAGCAGCTTAGCCCTGACAGGCAAAGATTCACCCCTCCACTTT
TRBV2,once,TRBD1,TRBJ2-7,CASTTGITGTAVYEQYF,TGTGCCAGCACCACCGGGATTACCGGGACAGCAGTCTACGAGCAGTACTTC
TRBV4-3,few,TRBD2,TRBJ2-2,CASSPQTSGREANTGELFF,TGCGCCAGCAGCCCTCAGACTAGCGGGAGGGAAGCGAACACCGGGGAGCTGTTTTTT
TRBV15,-,-,TRBJ1-5,CATSRDGAGSQPQHF,TGTGCCACCAGCAGAGATGGGGCAGGGAGTCAGCCCCAGCATTTT
TRBV2,-,-,TRBJ2-3,CASEGGAVGDTQYF,TGTGCCAGCGAAGGGGGGGCCGTCGGAGATACGCAGTATTTT
TRBV7-8,many,-,TRBJ2-1,CASSDAAERFDNEQFF,TGTGCCAGCAGCGACGCCGCCGAGCGGTTTGACAATGAGCAGTTCTTC
TRBV9,-,TRBD2,TRBJ2-7,CASSSGTSGIYEQYF,TGTGCCAGCAGCTCCGGGACTAGCGGGATCTACGAGCAGTACTTC
TRBV20-1,-,-,TRBJ2-7,CSARGVSGEQYF,TGCAGTGCTAGGGGGGTCTCGGGCGAGCAGTACTTC
TRBV29-1,-,-,TRBJ2-7,CSVEVFDTTYEQYF,TGCAGCGTTGAAGTCTTCGACACGACCTACGAGCAGTACTTC
TRBV7-9,few,TRBD2,TRBJ2-1,CASTRRTSVNNEQFF,TGTGCCAGCACCCGAAGGACTAGCGTCAACAATGAGCAGTTCTTC
TRBV12-3/TRBV12-4,-,-,TRBJ2-7,CASRSSGVYEQYF,TGTGCCAGCAGGTCTTCAGGGGTGTACGAGCAGTACTTC
TRBV7-8,-,-,TRBJ2-3,CASNLRAGGGPDTQYF,TGTGCCAGCAATCTCCGTGCAGGGGGGGGGCCAGATACGCAGTATTTT
TRBV11-2,few,-,TRBJ2-2,CASSRLLTGELFF,TGTGCCAGCAGCCGACTTCTCACCGGGGAGCTGTTTTTT
TRBV27,-,-,TRBJ2-6,CASSLRGGILFGANVLTF,TGTGCCAGCAGTTTACGAGGGGGTATTCTATTTGGGGCCAACGTCCTGACTTTC
TRBV5-6,-,-,TRBJ2-1,CASSLYSWVGRDPANEQFF,TGTGCCAGCAGCTTGTACAGTTGGGTAGGGCGGGATCCGGCGAATGAGCAGTTCTTC
TRBV7-9,few,TRBD2,TRBJ2-1,CASSSHSLSGSQNEQFF,TGTGCCAGCAGCTCCCACTCCCTCAGCGGGAGTCAAAATGAGCAGTTCTTC